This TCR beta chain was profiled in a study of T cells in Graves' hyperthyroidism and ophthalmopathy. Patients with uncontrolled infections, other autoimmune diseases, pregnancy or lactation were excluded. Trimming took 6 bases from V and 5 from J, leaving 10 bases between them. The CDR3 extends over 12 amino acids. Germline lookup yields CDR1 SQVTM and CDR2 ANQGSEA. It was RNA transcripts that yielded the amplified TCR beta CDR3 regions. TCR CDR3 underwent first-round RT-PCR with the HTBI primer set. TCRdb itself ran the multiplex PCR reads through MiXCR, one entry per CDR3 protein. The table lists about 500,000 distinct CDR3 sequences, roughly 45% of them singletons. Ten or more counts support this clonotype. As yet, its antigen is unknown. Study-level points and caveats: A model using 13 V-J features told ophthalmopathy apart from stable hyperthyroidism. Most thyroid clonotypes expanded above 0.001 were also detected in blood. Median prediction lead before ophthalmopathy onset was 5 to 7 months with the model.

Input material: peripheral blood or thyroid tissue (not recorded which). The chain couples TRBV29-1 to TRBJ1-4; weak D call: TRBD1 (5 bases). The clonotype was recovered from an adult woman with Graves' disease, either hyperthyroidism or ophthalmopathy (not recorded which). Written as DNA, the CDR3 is TGCAGCGTGGGGGAGGTAAATGAAAAACTGTTTTTT. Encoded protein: CSVGEVNEKLFF. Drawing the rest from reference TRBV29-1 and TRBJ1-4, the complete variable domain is SAVISQKPSRDICQRGTSLTIQCQVDSQVTMMFWYRQQPGQSLTLIATANQGSEATYESGFVIDKFPISRPNLTFSTLTVSNMSPEDSSIYLCSVGEVNEKLFFGSGTQLSVL.